Below are 8 T cell receptor beta chains sequenced from a single sample in a study of cytomegalovirus exposure and HLA in healthy donors. The PCR contained 60 Vbeta and 13 Jbeta primers. The method was immunoSEQ multiplex PCR; TCRdb's version includes in-frame clones alone and lacks a portion of them. The sample carries approximately 100,000 clones, over 75% recorded once. The sequenced sample consisted of PBMCs. The source of these receptors is a man aged 35-49 years in good health and CMV-seropositive.

The CDR3, as DNA: TGTGCCAGTGAATTCGTAGGGGACACTGAAGCTTTCTTT. This codes for CASEFVGDTEAFF. The V call is TRBV2, the J call TRBJ1-1; D is perhaps TRBD1 (5 bases). The CDR3 totals 13 residues. Trimming took 9 bases from V and 3 from J, leaving 14 bases between them. Germline CDR1 SNHLY, CDR2 FYNNEI.

The rearrangement links TRBV7-6 to TRBJ1-6; TRBD1 agrees at 7 bases. Germline CDR1 and CDR2: SGHVS and FNYEAQ. CDR3 length equals 16 residues. With 5 bases clipped from V and 6 bases from J, the junction kept 10 bases outside the gene matches. CDR3 in DNA: TGTGCCAGCAGCGCTGTGGGACAGCCTATTAATTCACCCCTCCACTTT. Residues: CASSAVGQPINSPLHF.

Here the CDR3 reads CASSQDLDFLYEQYF. CDR3 in DNA: TGCGCCAGCAGCCAAGATTTGGACTTCCTCTACGAGCAGTACTTC. The chain couples TRBV4-3 to TRBJ2-5; perhaps TRBD2 as D (5 bases). The end of the DNA aligns better with TRBJ2-7, so the J call may be wrong. CDR1 is LGHNA and CDR2 is YSLEER in the germline V gene. The CDR3 consists of 15 residues.

The J gene is TRBJ1-5, the V gene TRBV19, with D perhaps TRBD1 (5 bases). The germline CDR1 and CDR2 sequences are LNHDA and SQIVND (reference sequence). Trimming cost V 7 bases and J 3 bases, with 10 bases left between them. CDR3 length: 13 residues. The DNA for the CDR3 is TGTGCCAGTACAACAGGATTCAATCAGCCCCAGCATTTT. Protein sequence: CASTTGFNQPQHF.

This clone was counted only a few times. The chain carries TRBV7-3 and TRBJ2-3, with 9 positions matching TRBD1. Germline V gene sequence: CDR1 SGHTA, CDR2 FQGTGA. The junction had 6 bases not matched to a gene; V was cut back by 1 base and J by 1 base. This CDR3 contains 17 residues. The CDR3 is CASSLNPTGGGTDTQYF. CDR3 sequence (DNA): TGTGCCAGCAGCTTAAACCCTACAGGGGGCGGCACAGATACGCAGTATTTT. Full variable domain (remainder filled in from reference TRBV7-3 and TRBJ2-3): GAGVSQTPSNKVTEKGKYVELRCDPISGHTALYWYRQSLGQGPEFLIYFQGTGAADDSGLPNDRFFAVRPEGSVSTLKIQRTERGDSAVYLCASSLNPTGGGTDTQYFGPGTRLTVL.

V gene TRBV9 combines with J gene TRBJ2-5; 9 bases are shared with TRBD2. The J call is doubtful: the DNA matches TRBJ2-7 better. The length of the CDR3 is 17 residues. Looked up from germline, CDR1 is SGDLS and CDR2 is YYNGEE. CDR3 sequence: CASSRQGLAGNSYEQYF. DNA of the CDR3: TGTGCCAGCAGCCGCCAGGGTCTAGCGGGGAACTCCTACGAGCAGTACTTC.

This chain links TRBV6-1 with TRBJ2-7; D is perhaps TRBD2 (5 bases). The CDR3 extends over 16 amino acids. Germline V gene data show CDR1 as MNHNS and CDR2 as SASEGT. Trimming took 0 bases from V and 2 from J, leaving 14 bases between them. The CDR3 coding sequence is TGTGCCAGCAGTGAAGCGAGGGTGTCGGTCGCCTACGAGCAGTACTTC. Amino acid sequence: CASSEARVSVAYEQYF.

This chain joins TRBV7-6 and TRBJ2-7, with 11 bases aligning to TRBD2. Losses at the gene ends were 5 bases for V and 9 bases for J; bases not matched to a gene: 6. The CDR3 length is 13 residues. The V gene's germline CDR1 is SGHVS and CDR2 FNYEAQ. CDR3 loop: CASSKGLAARQYF. CDR3 sequence (DNA): TGTGCCAGCAGCAAGGGACTAGCGGCGAGGCAGTACTTC.